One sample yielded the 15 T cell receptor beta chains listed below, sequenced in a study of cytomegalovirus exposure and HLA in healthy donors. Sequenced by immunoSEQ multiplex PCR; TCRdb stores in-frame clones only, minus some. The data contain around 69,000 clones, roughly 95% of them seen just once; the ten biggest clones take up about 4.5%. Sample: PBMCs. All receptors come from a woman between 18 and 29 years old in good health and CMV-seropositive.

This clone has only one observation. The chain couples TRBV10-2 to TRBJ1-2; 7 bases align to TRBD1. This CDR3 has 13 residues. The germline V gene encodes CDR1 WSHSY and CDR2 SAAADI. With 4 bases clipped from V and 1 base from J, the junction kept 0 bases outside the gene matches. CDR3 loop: CASSGQGNYGYTF. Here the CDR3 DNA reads TGCGCCAGCAGTGGACAGGGTAACTATGGCTACACCTTC.

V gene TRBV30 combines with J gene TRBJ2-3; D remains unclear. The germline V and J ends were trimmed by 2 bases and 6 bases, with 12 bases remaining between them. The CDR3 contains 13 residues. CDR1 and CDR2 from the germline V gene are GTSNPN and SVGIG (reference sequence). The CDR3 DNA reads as TGTGCCTGGAGTCCCACACGAGCGGATACGCAGTATTTT. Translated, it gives CAWSPTRADTQYF.

The CDR3 is CASSEGTLADQETQYF. The DNA for the CDR3 is TGCGCCAGCAGTGAGGGGACTTTAGCGGATCAAGAGACCCAGTACTTC. The chain recombines TRBV10-1 with TRBJ2-5; D perhaps matches TRBD2 (6 bases). Trimming left V 2 bases short and J 2 bases short, with 15 bases between. The CDR3 spans 16 residues. Germline V gene data show CDR1 as WNHNN and CDR2 as SYGVQD (reference sequence).

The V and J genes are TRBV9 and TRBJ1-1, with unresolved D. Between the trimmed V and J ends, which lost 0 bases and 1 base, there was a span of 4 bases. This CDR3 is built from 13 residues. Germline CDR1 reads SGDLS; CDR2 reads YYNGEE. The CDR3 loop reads CASSVEQNTEAFF. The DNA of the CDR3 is TGTGCCAGCAGCGTAGAACAGAACACTGAAGCTTTCTTT. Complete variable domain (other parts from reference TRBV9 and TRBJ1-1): DSGVTQTPKHLITATGQRVTLRCSPRSGDLSVYWYQQSLDQGLQFLIQYYNGEERAKGNILERFSAQQFPDLHSELNLSSLELGDSALYFCASSVEQNTEAFFGQGTRLTVV.

The CDR3 DNA sequence: TGTGCCAGCAGCACCGGGAGGGCCCACACCGGGGAGCTGTTTTTT. This codes for CASSTGRAHTGELFF. The chain combines TRBV21-1 with TRBJ2-2; the table's D gene call, TRBD2, was not cross checked with the DNA. TRBV21-1 is described as a pseudogene. This CDR3 comprises 15 residues.

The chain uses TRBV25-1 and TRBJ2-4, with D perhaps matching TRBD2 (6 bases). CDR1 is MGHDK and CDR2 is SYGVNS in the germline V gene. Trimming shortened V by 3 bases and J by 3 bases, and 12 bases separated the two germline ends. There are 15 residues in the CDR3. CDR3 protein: CASSEGGGGKNIQYF. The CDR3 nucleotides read TGTGCCAGCAGTGAGGGGGGTGGCGGCAAAAACATTCAGTACTTC. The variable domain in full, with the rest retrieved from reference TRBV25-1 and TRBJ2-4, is EADIYQTPRYLVIGTGKKITLECSQTMGHDKMYWYQQDPGMELHLIHYSYGVNSTEKGDLSSESTVSRIRTEHFPLTLESARPSHTSQYLCASSEGGGGKNIQYFGAGTRLSVL.

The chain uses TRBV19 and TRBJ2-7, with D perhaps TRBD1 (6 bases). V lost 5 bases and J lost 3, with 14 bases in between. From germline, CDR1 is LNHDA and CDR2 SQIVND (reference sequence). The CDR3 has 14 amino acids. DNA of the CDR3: TGTGCCAGTAGTGTCCGGGACACTCACTACGAGCAGTACTTC. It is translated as CASSVRDTHYEQYF.

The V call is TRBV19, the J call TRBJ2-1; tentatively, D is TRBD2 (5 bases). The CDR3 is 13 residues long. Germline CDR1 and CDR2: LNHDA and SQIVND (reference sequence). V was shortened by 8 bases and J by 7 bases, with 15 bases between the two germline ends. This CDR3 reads CASELTGRNEQFF. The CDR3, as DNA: TGTGCCAGTGAACTCACTGGGAGAAATGAGCAGTTCTTC.

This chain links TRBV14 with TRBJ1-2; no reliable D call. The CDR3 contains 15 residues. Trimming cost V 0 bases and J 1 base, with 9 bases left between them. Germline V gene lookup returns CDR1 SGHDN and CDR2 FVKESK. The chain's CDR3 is CASSQDLADNYGYTF. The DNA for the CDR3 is TGTGCCAGCAGCCAAGATCTCGCAGATAACTATGGCTACACCTTC.

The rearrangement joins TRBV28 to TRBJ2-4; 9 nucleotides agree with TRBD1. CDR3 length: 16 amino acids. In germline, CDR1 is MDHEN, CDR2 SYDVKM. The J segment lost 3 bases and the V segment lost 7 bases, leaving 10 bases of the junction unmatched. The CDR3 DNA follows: TGTGCCAGCAAAACAGGGGGCATCGGGGGCAAAAACATTCAGTACTTC. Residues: CASKTGGIGGKNIQYF. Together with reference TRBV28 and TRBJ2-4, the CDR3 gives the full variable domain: DVKVTQSSRYLVKRTGEKVFLECVQDMDHENMFWYRQDPGLGLRLIYFSYDVKMKEKGDIPEGYSVSREKKERFSLILESASTNQTSMYLCASKTGGIGGKNIQYFGAGTRLSVL.

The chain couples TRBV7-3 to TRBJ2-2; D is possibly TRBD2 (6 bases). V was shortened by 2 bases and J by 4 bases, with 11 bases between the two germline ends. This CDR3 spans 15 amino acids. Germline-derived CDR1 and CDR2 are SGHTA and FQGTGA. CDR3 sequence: CASSLGGSGTGELFF. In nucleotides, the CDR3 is TGTGCCAGCAGCTTAGGAGGGAGCGGCACCGGGGAGCTGTTTTTT.

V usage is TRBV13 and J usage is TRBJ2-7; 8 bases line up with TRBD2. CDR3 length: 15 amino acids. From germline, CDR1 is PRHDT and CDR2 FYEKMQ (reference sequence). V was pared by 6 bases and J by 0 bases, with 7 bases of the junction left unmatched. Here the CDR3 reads CASRLGTRDSYEQYF. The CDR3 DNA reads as TGTGCCAGCAGACTCGGGACTAGAGACTCCTACGAGCAGTACTTC.

The CDR3: CASSLEAGEDYGYTF. CDR3 bases: TGTGCCAGCAGCTTAGAGGCGGGGGAGGACTATGGCTACACCTTC. This rearrangement joins TRBV7-2 to TRBJ1-2, with a possible D match to TRBD1 (5 bases). This CDR3 region has 15 residues. V lost 1 base, J lost 3 bases, and 12 bases lay in between. Germline values: CDR1 SGHTA, CDR2 FQGNSA.

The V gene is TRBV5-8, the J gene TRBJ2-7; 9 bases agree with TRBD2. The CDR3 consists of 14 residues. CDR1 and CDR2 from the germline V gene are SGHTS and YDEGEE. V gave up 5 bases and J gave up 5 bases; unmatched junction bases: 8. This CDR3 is CASSFSGRGHEQYF. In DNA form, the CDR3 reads TGTGCCAGCAGTTTTAGCGGGAGAGGACACGAGCAGTACTTC.

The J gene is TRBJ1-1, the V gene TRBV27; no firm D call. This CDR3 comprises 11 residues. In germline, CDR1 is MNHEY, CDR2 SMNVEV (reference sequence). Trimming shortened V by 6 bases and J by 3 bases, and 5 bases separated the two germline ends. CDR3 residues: CASRGYTEAFF. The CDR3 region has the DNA TGTGCCAGCAGGGGCTACACTGAAGCTTTCTTT.